This TCR beta chain was recorded in a study of identical twins. This clonotype was found many times. The CDR3 consists of 16 residues. Unmatched junction bases numbered 5, after V lost 1 base and J lost 3 bases. Germline V gene sequence: CDR1 MGHDK, CDR2 SYGVNS. TCRdb re-derived calls from the 5' RACE reads in MiXCR, one entry per CDR3 protein. The table lists around 200,000 distinct CDR3 sequences, around 9.6% of them singletons. Only healthy Caucasians were enrolled as donors. The chain combines TRBV25-1 with TRBJ2-3, with 9 bases identical to TRBD1. Source material: memory (CD45RO+) T cells sorted from blood. This receptor was obtained from a woman aged 18-30 years in good health. CDR3 in amino acids: CASSELRDRATDTQYF. The CDR3 region has the DNA TGTGCCAGCAGTGAATTAAGGGACAGGGCTACAGATACGCAGTATTTT.